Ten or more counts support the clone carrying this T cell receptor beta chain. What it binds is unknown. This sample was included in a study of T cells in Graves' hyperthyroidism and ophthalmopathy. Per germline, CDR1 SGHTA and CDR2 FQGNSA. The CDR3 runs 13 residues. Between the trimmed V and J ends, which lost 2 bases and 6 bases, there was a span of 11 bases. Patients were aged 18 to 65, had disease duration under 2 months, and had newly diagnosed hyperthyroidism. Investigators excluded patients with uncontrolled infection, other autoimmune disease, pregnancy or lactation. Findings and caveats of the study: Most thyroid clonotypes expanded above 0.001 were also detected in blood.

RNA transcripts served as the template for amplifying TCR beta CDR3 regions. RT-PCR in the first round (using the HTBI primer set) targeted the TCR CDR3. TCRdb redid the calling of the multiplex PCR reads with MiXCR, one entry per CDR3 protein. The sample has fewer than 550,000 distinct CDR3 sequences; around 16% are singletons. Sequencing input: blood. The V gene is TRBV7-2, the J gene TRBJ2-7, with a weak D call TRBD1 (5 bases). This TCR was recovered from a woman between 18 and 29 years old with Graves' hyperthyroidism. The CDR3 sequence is CASSLRQGSEQYF. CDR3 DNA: TGTGCCAGCAGCTTAAGGCAGGGAAGCGAGCAGTACTTC.